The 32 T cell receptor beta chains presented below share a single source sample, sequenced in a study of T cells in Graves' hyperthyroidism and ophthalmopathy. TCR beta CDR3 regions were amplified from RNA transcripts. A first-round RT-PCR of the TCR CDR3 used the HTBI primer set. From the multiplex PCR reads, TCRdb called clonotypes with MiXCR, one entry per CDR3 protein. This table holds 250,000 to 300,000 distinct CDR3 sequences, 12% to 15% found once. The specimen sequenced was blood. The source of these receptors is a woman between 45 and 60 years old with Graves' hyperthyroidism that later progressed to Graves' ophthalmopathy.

CDR3 residues: CASSSSQDYGYTF. Here the CDR3 DNA reads TGTGCCAGCAGTTCCAGCCAGGACTATGGCTACACCTTC. The genes are TRBV6-5 and TRBJ1-2; the D is unclear. CDR1 is MNHEY, CDR2 SVGAGI, per germline. Trimming left V 4 bases short and J 3 bases short, with 9 bases between. There are 13 residues in the CDR3.

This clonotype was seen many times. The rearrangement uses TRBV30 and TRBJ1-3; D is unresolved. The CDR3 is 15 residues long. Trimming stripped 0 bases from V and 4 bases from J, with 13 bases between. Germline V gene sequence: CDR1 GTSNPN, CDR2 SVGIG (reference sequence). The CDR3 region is CAWSVRGALGNTIYF. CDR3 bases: TGTGCCTGGAGTGTACGGGGAGCTCTAGGAAACACCATATATTTT. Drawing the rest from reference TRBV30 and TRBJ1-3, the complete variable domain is SQTIHQWPATLVQPVGSPLSLECTVEGTSNPNLYWYRQAAGRGLQLLFYSVGIGQISSEVPQNLSASRPQDRQFILSSKKLLLSDSGFYLCAWSVRGALGNTIYFGEGSWLTVV.

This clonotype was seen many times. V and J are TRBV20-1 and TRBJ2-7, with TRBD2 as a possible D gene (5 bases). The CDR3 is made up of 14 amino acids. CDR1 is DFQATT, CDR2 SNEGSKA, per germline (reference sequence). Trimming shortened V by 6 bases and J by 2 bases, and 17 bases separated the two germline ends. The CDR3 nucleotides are TGCAGTGCCTTACCCCCCACTAGAACCTACGAGCAGTACTTC. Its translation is CSALPPTRTYEQYF.

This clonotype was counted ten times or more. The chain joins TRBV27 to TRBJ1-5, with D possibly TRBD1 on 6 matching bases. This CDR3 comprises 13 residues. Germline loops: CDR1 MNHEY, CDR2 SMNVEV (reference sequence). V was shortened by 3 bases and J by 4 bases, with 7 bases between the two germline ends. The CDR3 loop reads CASSFRGNQPQHF. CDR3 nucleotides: TGTGCCAGCAGTTTTAGGGGGAATCAGCCCCAGCATTTT.

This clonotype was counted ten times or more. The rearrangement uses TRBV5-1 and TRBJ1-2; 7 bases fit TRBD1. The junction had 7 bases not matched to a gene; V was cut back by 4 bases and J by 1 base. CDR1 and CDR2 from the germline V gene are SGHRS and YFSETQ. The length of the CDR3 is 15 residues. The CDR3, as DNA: TGCGCCAGCAGCCCGGGACAGCTCTTTAACTATGGCTACACCTTC. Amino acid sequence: CASSPGQLFNYGYTF.

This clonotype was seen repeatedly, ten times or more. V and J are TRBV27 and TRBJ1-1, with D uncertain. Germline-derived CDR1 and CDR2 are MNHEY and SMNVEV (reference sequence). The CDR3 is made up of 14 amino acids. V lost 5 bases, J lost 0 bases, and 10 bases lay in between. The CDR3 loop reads CASSQRGVNTEAFF. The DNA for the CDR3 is TGTGCCAGCAGTCAACGGGGAGTGAACACTGAAGCTTTCTTT.

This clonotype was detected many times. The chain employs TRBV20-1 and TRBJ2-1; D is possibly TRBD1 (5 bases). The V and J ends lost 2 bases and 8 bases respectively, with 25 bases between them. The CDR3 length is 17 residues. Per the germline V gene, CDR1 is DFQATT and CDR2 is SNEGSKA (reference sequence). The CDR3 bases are TGCAGTGCTAGACCTAGTGGGGCGGACCACCCCAGGGATGAGCAGTTCTTC. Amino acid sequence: CSARPSGADHPRDEQFF.

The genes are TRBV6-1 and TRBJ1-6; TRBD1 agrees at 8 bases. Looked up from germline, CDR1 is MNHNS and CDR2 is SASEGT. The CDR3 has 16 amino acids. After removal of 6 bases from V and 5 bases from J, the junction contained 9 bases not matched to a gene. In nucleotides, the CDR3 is TGTGCCAGCAGCAAGGTTCCGGGACAGGATAATTCACCCCTCCACTTT. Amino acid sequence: CASSKVPGQDNSPLHF.

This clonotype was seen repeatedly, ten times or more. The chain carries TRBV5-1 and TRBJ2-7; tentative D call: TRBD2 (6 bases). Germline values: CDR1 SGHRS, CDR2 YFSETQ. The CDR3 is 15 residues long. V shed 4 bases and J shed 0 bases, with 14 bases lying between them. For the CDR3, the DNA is TGCGCCAGCAGCCTTGGGACTCCCCACTCCTACGAGCAGTACTTC. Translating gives CASSLGTPHSYEQYF.

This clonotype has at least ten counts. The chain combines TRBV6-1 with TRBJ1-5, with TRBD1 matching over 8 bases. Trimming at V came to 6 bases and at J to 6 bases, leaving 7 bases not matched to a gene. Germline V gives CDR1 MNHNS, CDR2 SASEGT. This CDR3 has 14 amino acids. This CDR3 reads CASSSTGGFQPQHF. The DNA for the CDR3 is TGTGCCAGCAGCTCCACAGGGGGATTTCAGCCCCAGCATTTT.

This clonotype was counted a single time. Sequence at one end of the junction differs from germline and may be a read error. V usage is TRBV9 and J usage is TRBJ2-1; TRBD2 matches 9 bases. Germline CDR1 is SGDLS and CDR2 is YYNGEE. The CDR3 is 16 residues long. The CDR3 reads CASSVGGSGSYNEQLF. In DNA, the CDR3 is TGTGCCAGCAGCGTAGGTGGTAGCGGGAGCTACAATGAGCAGCTCTTC.

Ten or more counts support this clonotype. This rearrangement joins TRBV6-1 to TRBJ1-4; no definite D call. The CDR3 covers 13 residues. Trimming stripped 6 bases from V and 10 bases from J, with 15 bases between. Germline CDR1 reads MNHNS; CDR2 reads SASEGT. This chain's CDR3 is CASSAEAHGKLFF. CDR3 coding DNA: TGTGCCAGCAGCGCAGAGGCCCATGGAAAACTGTTTTTT.

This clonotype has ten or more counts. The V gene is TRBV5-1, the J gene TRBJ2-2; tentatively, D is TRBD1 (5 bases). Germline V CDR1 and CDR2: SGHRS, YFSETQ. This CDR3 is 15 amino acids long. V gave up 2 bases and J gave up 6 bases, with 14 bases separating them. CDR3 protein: CASSLSGQKAGELFF. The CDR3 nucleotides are TGCGCCAGCAGCTTATCAGGGCAGAAAGCCGGGGAGCTGTTTTTT.

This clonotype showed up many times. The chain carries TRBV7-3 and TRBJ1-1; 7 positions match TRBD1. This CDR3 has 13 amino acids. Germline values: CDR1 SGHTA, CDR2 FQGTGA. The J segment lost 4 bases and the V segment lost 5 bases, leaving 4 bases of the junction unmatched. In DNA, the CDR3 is TGTGCCAGCAGCCCATCAGGGGGCACTGAAGCTTTCTTT. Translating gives CASSPSGGTEAFF.

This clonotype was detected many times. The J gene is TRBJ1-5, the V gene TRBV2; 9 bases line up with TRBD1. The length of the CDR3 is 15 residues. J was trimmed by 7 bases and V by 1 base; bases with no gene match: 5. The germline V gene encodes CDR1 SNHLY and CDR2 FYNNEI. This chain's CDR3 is CASSEVWTGEQPQHF. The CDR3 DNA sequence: TGTGCCAGCAGTGAAGTTTGGACAGGGGAACAGCCCCAGCATTTT.

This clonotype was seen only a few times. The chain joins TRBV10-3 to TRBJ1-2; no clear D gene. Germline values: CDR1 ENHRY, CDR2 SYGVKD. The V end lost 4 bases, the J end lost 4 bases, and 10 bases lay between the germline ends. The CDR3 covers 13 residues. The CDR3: CAISVQAPYGYTF. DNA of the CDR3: TGTGCCATCAGTGTTCAGGCACCCTATGGCTACACCTTC.

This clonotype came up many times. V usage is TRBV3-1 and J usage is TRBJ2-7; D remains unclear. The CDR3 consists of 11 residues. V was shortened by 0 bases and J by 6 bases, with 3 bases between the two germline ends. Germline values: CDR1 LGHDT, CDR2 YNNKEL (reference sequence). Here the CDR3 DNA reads TGTGCCAGCAGCCAAGAGGCCGAGCAGTACTTC. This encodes CASSQEAEQYF.

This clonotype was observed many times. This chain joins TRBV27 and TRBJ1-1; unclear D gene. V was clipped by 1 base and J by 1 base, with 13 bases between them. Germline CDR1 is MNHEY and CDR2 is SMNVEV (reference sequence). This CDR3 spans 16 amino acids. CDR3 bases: TGTGCCAGCAGTTTATATGGGGTGGGCGGGAACACTGAAGCTTTCTTT. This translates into CASSLYGVGGNTEAFF.

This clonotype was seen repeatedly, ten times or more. This CDR3 reads CASSLELAGDNEQFF. Here the CDR3 DNA reads TGTGCCAGCAGCTTAGAGCTAGCGGGGGACAATGAGCAGTTCTTC. The chain combines TRBV7-9 with TRBJ2-1; the match to TRBD2 covers 10 bases. Germline lookup yields CDR1 SEHNR and CDR2 FQNEAQ (reference sequence). The CDR3 is 15 amino acids. The trim removed 1 base at V and 5 bases at J, leaving 2 bases unmatched.

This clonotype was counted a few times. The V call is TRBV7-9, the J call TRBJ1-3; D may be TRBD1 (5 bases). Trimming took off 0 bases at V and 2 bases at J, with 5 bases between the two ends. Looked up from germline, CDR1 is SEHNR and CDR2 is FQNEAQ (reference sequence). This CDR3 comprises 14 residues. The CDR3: CASSLAGAGNTIYF. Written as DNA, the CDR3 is TGTGCCAGCAGCTTAGCAGGGGCTGGAAACACCATATATTTT.

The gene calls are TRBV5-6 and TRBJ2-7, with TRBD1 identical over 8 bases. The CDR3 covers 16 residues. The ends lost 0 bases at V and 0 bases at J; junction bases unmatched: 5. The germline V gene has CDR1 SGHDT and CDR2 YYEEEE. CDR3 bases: TGTGCCAGCAGCTTGGCCGGGACAGGCCGCTCCTACGAGCAGTACTTC. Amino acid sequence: CASSLAGTGRSYEQYF. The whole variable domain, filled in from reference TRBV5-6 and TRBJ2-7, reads DAGVTQSPTHLIKTRGQQVTLRCSPKSGHDTVSWYQQALGQGPQFIFQYYEEEERQRGNFPDRFSGHQFPNYSSELNVNALLLGDSALYLCASSLAGTGRSYEQYFGPGTRLTVT.

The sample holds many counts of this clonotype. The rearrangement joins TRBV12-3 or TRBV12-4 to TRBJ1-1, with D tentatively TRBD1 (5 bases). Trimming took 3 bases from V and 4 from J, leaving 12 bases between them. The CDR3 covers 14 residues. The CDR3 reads CASSLGGRSTEAFF. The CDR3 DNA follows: TGTGCCAGCAGTTTGGGGGGGAGGAGCACTGAAGCTTTCTTT.

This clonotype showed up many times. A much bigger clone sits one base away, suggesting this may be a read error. The CDR3 DNA reads TGTGCCAGCAGCTTAGAAGCCAGGACTAGCGGGAGCGCCTACGGGCAGTACTTC. Protein: CASSLEARTSGSAYGQYF. The chain has TRBV11-2 and TRBJ2-7; 13 bases match TRBD2. Germline V gene data show CDR1 as SGHAT and CDR2 as FQNNGV. The CDR3 covers 18 residues. Full variable domain (remainder filled in from reference TRBV11-2 and TRBJ2-7): EAGVAQSPRYKIIEKRQSVAFWCNPISGHATLYWYQQILGQGPKLLIQFQNNGVVDDSQLPKDRFSAERLKGVDSTLKIQPAKLEDSAVYLCASSLEARTSGSAYGQYFGPGTRLTVT.

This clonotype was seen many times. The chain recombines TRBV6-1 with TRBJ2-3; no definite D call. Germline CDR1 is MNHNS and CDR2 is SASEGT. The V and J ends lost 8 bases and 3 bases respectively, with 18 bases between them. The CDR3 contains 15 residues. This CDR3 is CASARASLKTDTQYF. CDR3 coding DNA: TGTGCCAGCGCCCGGGCCAGCCTAAAGACAGATACGCAGTATTTT.

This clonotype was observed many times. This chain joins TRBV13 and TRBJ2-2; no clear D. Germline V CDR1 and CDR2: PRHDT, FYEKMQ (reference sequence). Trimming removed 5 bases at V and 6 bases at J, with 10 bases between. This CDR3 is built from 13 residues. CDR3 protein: CASSPPGPGELFF. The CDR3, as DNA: TGTGCCAGCAGCCCCCCCGGACCCGGGGAGCTGTTTTTT.

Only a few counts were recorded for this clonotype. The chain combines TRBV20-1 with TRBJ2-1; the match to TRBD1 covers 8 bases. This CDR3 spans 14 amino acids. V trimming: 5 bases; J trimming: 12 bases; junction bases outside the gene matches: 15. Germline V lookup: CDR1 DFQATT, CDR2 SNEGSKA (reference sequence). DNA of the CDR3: TGCAGTGCTCCCCCGGGACAGGCCCATCAGGCGCAGTTCTTC. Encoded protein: CSAPPGQAHQAQFF.

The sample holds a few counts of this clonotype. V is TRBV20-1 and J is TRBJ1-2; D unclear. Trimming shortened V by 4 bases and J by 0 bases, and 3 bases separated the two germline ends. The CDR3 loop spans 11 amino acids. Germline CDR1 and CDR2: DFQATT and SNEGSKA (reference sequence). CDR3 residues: CSATANYGYTF. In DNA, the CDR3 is TGCAGTGCTACAGCTAACTATGGCTACACCTTC.

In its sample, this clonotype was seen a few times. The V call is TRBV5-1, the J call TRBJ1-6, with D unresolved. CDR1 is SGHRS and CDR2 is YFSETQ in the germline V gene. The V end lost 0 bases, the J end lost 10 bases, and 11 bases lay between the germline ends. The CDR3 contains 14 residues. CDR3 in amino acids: CASSLEPLGSPLHF. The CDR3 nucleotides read TGCGCCAGCAGCTTGGAACCGCTGGGGTCACCCCTCCACTTT.

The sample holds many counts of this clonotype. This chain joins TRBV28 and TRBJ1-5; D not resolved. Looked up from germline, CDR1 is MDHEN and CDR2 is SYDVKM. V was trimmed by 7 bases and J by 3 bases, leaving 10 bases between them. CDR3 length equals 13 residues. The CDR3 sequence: CASNPGFNQPQHF. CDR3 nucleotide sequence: TGTGCCAGCAATCCGGGTTTCAATCAGCCCCAGCATTTT.

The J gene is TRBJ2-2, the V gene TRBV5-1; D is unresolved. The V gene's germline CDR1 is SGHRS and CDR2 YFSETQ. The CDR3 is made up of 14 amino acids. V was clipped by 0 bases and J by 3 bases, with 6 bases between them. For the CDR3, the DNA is TGCGCCAGCAGCTTGGCACCGGACACCGGGGAGCTGTTTTTT. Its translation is CASSLAPDTGELFF.

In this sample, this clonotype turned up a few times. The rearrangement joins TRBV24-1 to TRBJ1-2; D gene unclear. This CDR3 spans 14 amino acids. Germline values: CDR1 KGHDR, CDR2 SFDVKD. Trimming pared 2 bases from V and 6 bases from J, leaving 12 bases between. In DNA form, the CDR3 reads TGTGCCACCAGTGATTCCCCGGCTCTCGATGGCTACACCTTC. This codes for CATSDSPALDGYTF.

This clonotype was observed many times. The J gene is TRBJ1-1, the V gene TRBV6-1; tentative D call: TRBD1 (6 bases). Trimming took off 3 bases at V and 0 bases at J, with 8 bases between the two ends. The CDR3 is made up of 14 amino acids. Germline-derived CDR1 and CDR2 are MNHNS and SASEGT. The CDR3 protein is CASSEGHLNTEAFF. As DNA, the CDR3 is TGTGCCAGCAGTGAGGGACACCTGAACACTGAAGCTTTCTTT.